This T cell receptor beta chain was captured in a study of long-term antiretroviral therapy in people with HIV (dated by TCRdb to the early 2020s). Regarding the complete study: The earliest samples were collected roughly a decade before the 2015 WHO recommendation for immediate ART, at a time when ART was usually postponed until CD4 counts fell. No cross-contamination during QIAcube processing was seen in test extractions of a monoclonal T-cell line run alongside roughly 30 polyclonal samples. Of the roughly 30 participants with HIV, about a dozen were female. Whether ART initiation and durable HIV suppression were associated with changes in peripheral blood TRB repertoire composition and diversity was tested in a retrospective serial study. A total of around 200 cryopreserved PBMC samples were contributed to the cohort by 30 adults with confirmed HIV infection, with samples collected serially over a mean of around 6 years (range 1-12). Broader findings and caveats from the paper: The samples were dated from about 2004 to 2017, and the ART regimens that were used may be less effective than current ART regimens. Because pre-ART samples had limited cell numbers, unsorted PBMC were profiled rather than sorted CD4+ and CD8+ T cells. Expanded TRB clones identified before ART initiation dominated the repertoire at all time points, although this dominance fluctuated and declined in many PLHIV after ART. Inferences about post-ART repertoire changes are limited because no data were available on ART adherence, viral resistance or therapy changes. CDR3 length ranges in HIV repertoires were narrower than in controls, and network structure suggested an antigen-experienced repertoire with only a slight naive shift after ART. Limited PBMC availability meant only the TCR beta chain was sequenced, without alpha chain pairing. Starting ART was linked to a significant rise in TRB diversity, yet even after long-term ART the diversity remained significantly lower than in transplant donor controls.

For this clone: What this receptor recognizes is not known. The input lacks base qualities; no much larger clone sits a single base away.

The CDR3 covers 15 residues, taking in both the cysteine and the phenylalanine. Only CDR3 DNA is held: 45 bases, read in frame from base 1. CDR1 LGHNA and CDR2 YSLEER are derived from the germline V gene. A distance of 13 bases separates the germline ends of V and J, which lose 0 bases and 5 bases respectively. Sequencing of the TRB variable region was done with the immunoSEQ hsTCRB v3.0 assay at survey level resolution. TRB sequencing targeted a depth of about 40,000-55,000 T-cell genomes per sample. TRB libraries were pooled and sequenced on an Illumina MiSeq using a v3 150-cycle kit. Under the source paper's analysis protocol: Repertoire analysis ran in R within a reproducible Nextflow workflow covering QC, data transformation and analysis. Custom analyses were implemented in LymphoSeq2, an R package for AIRR-Seq data exploration. Several samples yielding fewer than 5000 total TRB sequences were excluded, leaving 188 analyzed HIV repertoires. Among the roughly 190 retained HIV repertoires, 55 to 65 were collected before ART initiation and roughly 130 after ART initiation. Each repertoire was downsampled to 5000 TRB nucleotide sequences, and summary statistics were averaged across 100 downsampling iterations. The analysis kept only TRB sequences whose CDR3 regions were at least seven amino acids long. A Shannon entropy-derived clonality score and the Gini coefficient were used to measure diversity. In repertoire networks, the top 5000 CDR3 amino acid sequences were linked whenever an edit distance of one separated two sequences. For TRB CDR3 amino acid sequences, antigen specificity groups and MHC restriction were predicted with GLIPH2. CDR3 amino acid sequences were matched against VDJdb and McPAS-TCR to flag known CMV, EBV, HIV or tissue antigen associations. Pre-ART, post-ART and control groups were compared with Wilcoxon signed-rank tests and Holm-Bonferroni correction. The table was pulled from immuneACCESS by TCRdb, which kept in-frame rearrangements only. Such tables lose some clones; where checked, under half of the loss comes from unresolved V genes, and the rest has no known cause. V, J and clone size derive from that table, while D and trimming were established from the DNA sequence. Across this sample there are around 37,000 clones, with approximately 85% seen only once. The ten largest make up roughly 4.4% of the sample.

Participants were included only if at least one PBMC sample before ART initiation and at least two post-ART samples were available. Every participant with HIV received treatment in the United States of America. Cryopreserved samples of 1-10 million PBMC were thawed and washed before DNA extraction. At the time of the earliest PBMC sample, participants with HIV were aged between about 23 and 54 years. Each participant contributed PBMC samples from 1-4 timepoints before ART initiation and 2-8 timepoints after ART initiation, with a median of 7 samples. Serial HIV viral load, CD4+ T-cell count, ART history and demographic data were obtained for every participant. Genomic DNA was extracted from unsorted PBMC with a Qiagen kit on a QIAcube, processed in batches of 12 samples.

The origin of this receptor is a man aged 18 to 29 with HIV. Sequenced material: unsorted PBMCs, taken around 3.3 years after starting antiretroviral therapy. Here the chain combines TRBV4-3 and TRBJ1-1, with TRBD1 tentatively as D gene (5 bases match). CDR3 region: CASSQDWNPGTEAFF. The base sequence is TGCGCCAGCAGCCAAGATTGGAACCCAGGGACTGAAGCTTTCTTT.